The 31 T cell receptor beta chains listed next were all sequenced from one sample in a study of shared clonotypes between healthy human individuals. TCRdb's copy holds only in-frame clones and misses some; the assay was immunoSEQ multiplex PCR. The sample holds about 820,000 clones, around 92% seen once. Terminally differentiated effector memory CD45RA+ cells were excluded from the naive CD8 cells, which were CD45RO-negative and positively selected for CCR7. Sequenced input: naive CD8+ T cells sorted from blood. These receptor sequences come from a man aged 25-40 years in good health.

CDR3 nucleotide sequence: TGTGCCAGCAGTGAAACAGTTGGCCCCTACAATGAGCAGTTCTTC. The encoded protein is CASSETVGPYNEQFF. The rearrangement uses TRBV28 and TRBJ2-1, with D uncertain. This CDR3 region has 15 residues. From germline, CDR1 is MDHEN and CDR2 SYDVKM. V lost 5 bases and J lost 2, with 13 bases in between. The full variable domain, its missing parts supplied by reference TRBV28 and TRBJ2-1, is DVKVTQSSRYLVKRTGEKVFLECVQDMDHENMFWYRQDPGLGLRLIYFSYDVKMKEKGDIPEGYSVSREKKERFSLILESASTNQTSMYLCASSETVGPYNEQFFGPGTRLTVL.

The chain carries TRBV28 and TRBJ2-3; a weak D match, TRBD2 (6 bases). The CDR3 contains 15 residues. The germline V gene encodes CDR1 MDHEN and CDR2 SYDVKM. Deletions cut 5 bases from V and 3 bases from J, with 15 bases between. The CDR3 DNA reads TGTGCCAGCAGTAAGAGGGCTAGCGTAACAGATACGCAGTATTTT. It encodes CASSKRASVTDTQYF.

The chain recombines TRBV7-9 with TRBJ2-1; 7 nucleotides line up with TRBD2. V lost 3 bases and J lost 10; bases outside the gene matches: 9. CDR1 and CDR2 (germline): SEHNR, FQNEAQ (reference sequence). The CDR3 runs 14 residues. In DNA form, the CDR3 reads TGTGCCAGCAGCTTCTTGCGACCCGGGGGGGAGCAGTTCTTC. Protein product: CASSFLRPGGEQFF.

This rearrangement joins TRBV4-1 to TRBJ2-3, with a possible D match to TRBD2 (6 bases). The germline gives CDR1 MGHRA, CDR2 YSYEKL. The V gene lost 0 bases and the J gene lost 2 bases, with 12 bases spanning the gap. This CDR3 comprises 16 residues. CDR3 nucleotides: TGCGCCAGCAGCCAAGACCGCGGGGAGTCCACAGATACGCAGTATTTT. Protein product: CASSQDRGESTDTQYF.

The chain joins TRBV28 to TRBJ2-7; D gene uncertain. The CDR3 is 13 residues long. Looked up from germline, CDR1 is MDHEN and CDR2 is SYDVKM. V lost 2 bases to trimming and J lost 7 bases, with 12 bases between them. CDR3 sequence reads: CASSLPVWHEQYF. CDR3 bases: TGTGCCAGCAGTTTACCAGTCTGGCATGAGCAGTACTTC.

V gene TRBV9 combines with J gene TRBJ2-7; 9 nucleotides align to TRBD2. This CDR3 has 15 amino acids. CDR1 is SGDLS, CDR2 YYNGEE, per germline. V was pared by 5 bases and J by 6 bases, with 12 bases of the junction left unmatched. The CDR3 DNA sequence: TGTGCCAGCAGGGGGCTCGGGACTAGCACAGGCGAGCAGTACTTC. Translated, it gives CASRGLGTSTGEQYF.

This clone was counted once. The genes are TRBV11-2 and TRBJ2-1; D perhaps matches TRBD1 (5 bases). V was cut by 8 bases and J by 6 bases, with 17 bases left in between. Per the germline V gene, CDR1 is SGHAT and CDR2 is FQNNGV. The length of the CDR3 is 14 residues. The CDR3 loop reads CASRTVREGNEQFF. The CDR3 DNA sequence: TGTGCCAGCCGGACGGTCAGGGAAGGCAATGAGCAGTTCTTC.

CDR3 sequence reads: CASRSGGRNTEAFF. DNA of the CDR3: TGTGCCAGTAGGTCGGGGGGCAGGAACACTGAAGCTTTCTTT. The chain couples TRBV25-1 to TRBJ1-1, with D possibly matching TRBD1 (6 bases). The V gene lost 9 bases and the J gene lost 1 base, with 15 bases spanning the gap. Germline V gene lookup returns CDR1 MGHDK and CDR2 SYGVNS. This CDR3 region has 14 residues.

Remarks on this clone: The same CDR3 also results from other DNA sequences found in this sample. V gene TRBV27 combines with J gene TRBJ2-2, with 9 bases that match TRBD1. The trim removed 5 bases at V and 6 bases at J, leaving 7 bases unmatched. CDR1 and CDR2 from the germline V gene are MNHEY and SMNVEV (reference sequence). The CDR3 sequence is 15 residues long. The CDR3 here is CASSPGTGLAGELFF. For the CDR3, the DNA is TGTGCCAGCAGTCCCGGGACAGGGTTAGCCGGGGAGCTGTTTTTT.

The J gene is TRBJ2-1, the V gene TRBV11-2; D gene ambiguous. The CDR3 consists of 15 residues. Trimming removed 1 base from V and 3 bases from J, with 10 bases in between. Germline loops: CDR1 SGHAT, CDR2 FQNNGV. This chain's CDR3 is CASSLGRGDYNEQFF. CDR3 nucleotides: TGTGCCAGCAGCTTAGGAAGAGGAGACTACAATGAGCAGTTCTTC.

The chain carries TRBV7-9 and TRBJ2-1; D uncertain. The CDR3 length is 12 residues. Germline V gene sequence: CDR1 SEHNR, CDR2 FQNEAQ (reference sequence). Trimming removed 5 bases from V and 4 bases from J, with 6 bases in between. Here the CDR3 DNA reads TGTGCCAGCAGCACACTTTACAATGAGCAGTTCTTC. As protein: CASSTLYNEQFF.

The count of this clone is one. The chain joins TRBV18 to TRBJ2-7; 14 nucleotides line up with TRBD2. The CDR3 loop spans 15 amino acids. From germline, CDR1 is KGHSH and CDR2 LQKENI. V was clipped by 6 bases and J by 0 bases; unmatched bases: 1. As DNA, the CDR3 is TGTGCCAGCTCGGGGACTAGCGGGAGCTCCTACGAGCAGTACTTC. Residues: CASSGTSGSSYEQYF.

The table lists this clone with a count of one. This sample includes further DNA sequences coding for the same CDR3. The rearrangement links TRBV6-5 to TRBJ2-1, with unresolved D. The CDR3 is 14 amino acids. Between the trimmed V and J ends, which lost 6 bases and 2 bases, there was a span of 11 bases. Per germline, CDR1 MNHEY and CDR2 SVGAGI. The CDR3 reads CASSPTTPYNEQFF. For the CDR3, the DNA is TGTGCCAGCAGCCCCACGACCCCCTACAATGAGCAGTTCTTC.

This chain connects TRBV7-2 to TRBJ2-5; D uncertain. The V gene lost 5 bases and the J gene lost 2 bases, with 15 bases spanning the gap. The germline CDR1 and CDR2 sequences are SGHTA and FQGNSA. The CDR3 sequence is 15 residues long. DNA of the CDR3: TGTGCCAGCAGCCATCCTCTGGGGATACAAGAGACCCAGTACTTC. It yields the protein CASSHPLGIQETQYF. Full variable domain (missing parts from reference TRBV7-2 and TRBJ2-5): GAGVSQSPSNKVTEKGKDVELRCDPISGHTALYWYRQSLGQGLEFLIYFQGNSAPDKSGLPSDRFSAERTGGSVSTLTIQRTQQEDSAVYLCASSHPLGIQETQYFGPGTRLLVL.

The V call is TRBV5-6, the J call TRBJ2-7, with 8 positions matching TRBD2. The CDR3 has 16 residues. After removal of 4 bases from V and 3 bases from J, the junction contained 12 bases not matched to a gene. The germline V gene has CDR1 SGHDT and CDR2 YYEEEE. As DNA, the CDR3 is TGTGCCAGCAGCGCAACGAAGCGGGGACTAGGCTACGAGCAGTACTTC. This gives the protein CASSATKRGLGYEQYF.

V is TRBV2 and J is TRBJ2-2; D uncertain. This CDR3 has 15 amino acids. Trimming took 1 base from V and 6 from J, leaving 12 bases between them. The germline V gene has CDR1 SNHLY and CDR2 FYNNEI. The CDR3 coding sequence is TGTGCCAGCAGTGAAGGGGTCATGGTAGCCGGGGAGCTGTTTTTT. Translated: CASSEGVMVAGELFF.

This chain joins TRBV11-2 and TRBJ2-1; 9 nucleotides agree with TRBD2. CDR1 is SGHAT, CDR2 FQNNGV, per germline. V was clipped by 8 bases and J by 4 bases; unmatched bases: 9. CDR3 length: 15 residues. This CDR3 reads CASRRLAAIYNEQFF. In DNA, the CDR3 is TGTGCCAGCCGCCGACTAGCGGCTATTTACAATGAGCAGTTCTTC.

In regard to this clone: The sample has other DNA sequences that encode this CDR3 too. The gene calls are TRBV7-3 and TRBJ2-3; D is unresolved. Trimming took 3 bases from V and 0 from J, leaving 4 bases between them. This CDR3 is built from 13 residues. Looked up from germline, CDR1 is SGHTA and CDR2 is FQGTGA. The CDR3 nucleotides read TGTGCCAGCAGCTTCCTCAGCACAGATACGCAGTATTTT. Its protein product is CASSFLSTDTQYF.

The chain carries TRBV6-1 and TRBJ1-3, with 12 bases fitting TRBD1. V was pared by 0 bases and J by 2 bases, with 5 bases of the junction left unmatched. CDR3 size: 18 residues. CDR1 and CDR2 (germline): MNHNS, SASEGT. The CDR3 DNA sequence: TGTGCCAGCAGTGAAGCCGTGGGACAGGGGGCGGCTGGAAACACCATATATTTT. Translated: CASSEAVGQGAAGNTIYF.

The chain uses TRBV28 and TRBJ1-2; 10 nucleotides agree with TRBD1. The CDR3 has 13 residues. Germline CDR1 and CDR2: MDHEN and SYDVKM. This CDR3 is CASTGGAFHGYTF. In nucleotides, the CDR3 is TGTGCTTCGACAGGGGGCGCTTTCCATGGCTACACCTTC.

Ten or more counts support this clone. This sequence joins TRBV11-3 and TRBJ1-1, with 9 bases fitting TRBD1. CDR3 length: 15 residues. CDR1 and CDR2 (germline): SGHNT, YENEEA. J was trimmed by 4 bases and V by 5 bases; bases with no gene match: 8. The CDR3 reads CASSPWTGDATEAFF. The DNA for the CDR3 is TGTGCCAGCAGCCCCTGGACAGGGGACGCCACTGAAGCTTTCTTT. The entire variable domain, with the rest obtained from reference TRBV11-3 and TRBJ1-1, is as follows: EAGVVQSPRYKIIEKKQPVAFWCNPISGHNTLYWYLQNLGQGPELLIRYENEEAVDDSQLPKDRFSAERLKGVDSTLKIQPAELGDSAVYLCASSPWTGDATEAFFGQGTRLTVV.

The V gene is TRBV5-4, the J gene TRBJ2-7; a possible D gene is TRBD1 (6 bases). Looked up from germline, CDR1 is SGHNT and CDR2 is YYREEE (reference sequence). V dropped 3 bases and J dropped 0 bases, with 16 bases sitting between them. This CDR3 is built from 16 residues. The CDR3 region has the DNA TGTGCCAGCAGCTCGTTGGGGGCTACTAGCTCCTACGAGCAGTACTTC. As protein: CASSSLGATSSYEQYF.

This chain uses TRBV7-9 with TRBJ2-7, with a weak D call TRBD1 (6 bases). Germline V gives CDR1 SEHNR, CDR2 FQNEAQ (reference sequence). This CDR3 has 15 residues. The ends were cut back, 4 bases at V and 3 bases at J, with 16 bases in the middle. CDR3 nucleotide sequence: TGTGCCAGCAGCTCCTCTACAGGGATCGGCTACGAGCAGTACTTC. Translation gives CASSSSTGIGYEQYF.

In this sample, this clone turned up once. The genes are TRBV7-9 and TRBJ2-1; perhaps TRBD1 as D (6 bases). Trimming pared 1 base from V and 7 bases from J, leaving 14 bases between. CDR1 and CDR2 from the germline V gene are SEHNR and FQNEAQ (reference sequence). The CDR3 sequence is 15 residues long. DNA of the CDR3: TGTGCCAGCAGCTTAGTAGAAGGCAGGGGTAATGAGCAGTTCTTC. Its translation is CASSLVEGRGNEQFF.

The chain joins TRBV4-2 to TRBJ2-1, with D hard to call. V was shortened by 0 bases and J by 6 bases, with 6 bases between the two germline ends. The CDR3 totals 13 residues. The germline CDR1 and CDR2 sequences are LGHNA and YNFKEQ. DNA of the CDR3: TGTGCCAGCAGCCAAGAGTTCGCCAATGAGCAGTTCTTC. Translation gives CASSQEFANEQFF.

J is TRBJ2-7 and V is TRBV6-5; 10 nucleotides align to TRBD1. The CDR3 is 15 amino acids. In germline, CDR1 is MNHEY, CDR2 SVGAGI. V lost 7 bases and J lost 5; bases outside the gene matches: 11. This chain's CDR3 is CASINTGTGVNEQYF. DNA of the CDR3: TGTGCCAGCATCAACACCGGGACAGGGGTAAACGAGCAGTACTTC.

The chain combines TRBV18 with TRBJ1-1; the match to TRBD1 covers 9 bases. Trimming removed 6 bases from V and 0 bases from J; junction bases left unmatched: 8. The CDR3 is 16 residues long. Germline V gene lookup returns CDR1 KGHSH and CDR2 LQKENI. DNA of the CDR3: TGTGCCAGCTCTTTTGGGACAGGGAGAATGAACACTGAAGCTTTCTTT. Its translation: CASSFGTGRMNTEAFF.

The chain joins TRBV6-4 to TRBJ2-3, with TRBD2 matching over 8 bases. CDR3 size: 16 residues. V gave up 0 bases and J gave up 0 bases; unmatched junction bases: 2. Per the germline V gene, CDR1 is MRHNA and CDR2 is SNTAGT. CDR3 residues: CASSDSPSGSTDTQYF. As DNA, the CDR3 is TGTGCCAGCAGTGACTCCCCTAGCGGGAGCACAGATACGCAGTATTTT.

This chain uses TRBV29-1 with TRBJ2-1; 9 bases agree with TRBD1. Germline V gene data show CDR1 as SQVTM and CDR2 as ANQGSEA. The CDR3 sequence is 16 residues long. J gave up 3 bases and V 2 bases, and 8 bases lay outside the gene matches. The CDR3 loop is CSVEPTGTGSYNEQFF. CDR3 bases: TGCAGCGTTGAACCCACCGGGACAGGGAGCTACAATGAGCAGTTCTTC.

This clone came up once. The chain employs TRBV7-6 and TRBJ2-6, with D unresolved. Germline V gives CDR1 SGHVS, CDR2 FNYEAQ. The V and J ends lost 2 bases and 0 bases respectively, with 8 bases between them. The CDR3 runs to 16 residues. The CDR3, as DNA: TGTGCCAGCAGCTTAACTACCTTCTCTGGGGCCAACGTCCTGACTTTC. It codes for CASSLTTFSGANVLTF.

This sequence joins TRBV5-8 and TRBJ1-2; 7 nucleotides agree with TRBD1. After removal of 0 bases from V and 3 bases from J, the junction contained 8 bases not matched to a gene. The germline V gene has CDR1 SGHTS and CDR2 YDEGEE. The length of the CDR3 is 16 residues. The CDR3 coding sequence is TGTGCCAGCAGCTTGGGGCCTTACGGGACAGACTATGGCTACACCTTC. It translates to CASSLGPYGTDYGYTF.